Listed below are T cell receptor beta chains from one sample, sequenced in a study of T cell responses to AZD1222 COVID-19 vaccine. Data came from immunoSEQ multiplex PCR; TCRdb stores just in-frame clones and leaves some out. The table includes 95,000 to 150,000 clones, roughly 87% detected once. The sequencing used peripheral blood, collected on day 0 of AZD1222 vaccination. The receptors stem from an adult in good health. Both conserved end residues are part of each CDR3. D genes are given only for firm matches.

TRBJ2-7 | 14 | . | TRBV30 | CAWTPQGGWNEQYF
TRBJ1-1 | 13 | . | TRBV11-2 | CASGRGRNTEAFF
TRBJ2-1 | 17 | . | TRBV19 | CASSIDREGWPYNEQFF
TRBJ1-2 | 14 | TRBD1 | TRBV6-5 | CASSSGQGTYGYTF
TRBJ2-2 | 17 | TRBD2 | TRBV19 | CASSVTSGRTFGGELFF
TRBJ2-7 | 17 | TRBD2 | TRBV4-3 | CASKGSSGISRTYEQYF
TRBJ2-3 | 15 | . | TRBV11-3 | CASSFKQKSTDTQYF
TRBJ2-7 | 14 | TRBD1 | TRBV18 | CASSPGQGSYEQYF
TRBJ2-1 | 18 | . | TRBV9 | CASSAPNFDRSSYNEQFF
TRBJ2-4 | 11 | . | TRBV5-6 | CASSQNLAREF
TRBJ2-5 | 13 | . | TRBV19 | CASSPTEKETQYF
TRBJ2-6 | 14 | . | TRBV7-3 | CASSWGSGANVLTF
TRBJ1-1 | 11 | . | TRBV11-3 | CASSLTAEAFF
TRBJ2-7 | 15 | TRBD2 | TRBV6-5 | CASSYGTSVVYEQYF
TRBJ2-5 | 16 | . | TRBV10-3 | CAISDAQGGGQETQYF
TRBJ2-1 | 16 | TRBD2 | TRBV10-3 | CAISPRTSGIYNEQFF
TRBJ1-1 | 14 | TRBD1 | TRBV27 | CASSSGGPYTEAFF
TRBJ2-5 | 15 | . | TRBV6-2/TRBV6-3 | CASSPRGAPQETQYF
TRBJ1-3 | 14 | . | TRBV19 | CASSLWGSGNTIYF
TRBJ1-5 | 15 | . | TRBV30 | CAWSGGGVRNQPQHF
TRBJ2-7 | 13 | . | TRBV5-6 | CASSGGYPYEQYF
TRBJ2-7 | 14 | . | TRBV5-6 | CASSLWQAPYEQYF
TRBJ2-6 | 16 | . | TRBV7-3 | CASSLMYGAGANVLTF
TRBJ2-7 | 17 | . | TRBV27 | CASSSPGERGNTYEQYF
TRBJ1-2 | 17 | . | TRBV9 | CASSVALAGPDSYGYTF
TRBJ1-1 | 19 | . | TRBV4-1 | CASSQDPKRTRRGNTEAFF
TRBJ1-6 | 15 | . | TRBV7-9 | CASSPSGGLDSPLHF
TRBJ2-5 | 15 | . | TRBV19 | CASAPGSGVQETQYF
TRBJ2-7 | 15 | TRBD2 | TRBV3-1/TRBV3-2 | CASSQSAGGYYEQYF
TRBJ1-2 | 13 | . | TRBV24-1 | CATGGNNDYGYTF
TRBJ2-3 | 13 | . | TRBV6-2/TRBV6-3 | CASSPTEPDTQYF
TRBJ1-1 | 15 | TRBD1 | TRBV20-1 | CSATEPGQGTTEAFF
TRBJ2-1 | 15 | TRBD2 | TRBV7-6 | CASSVRLAGGHEQFF
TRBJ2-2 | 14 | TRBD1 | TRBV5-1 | CASGTGDKTGELFF
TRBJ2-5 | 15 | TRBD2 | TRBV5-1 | CASRGGTYTQETQYF
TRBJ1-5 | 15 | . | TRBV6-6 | CASSYSRGARQPQHF
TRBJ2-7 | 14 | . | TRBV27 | CASSLRTASYEQYF
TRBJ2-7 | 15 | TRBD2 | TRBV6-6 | CASSQLAGGLYEQYF
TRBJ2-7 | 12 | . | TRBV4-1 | CASSQAGYEQYF
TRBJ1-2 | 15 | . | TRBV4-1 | CASSQEEGYHYGYTF
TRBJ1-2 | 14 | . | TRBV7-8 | CASSLGPGLYGYTF
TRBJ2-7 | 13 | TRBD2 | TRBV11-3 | CASSLVGGNEQYF
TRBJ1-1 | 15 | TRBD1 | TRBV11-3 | CASSLLTGVNTEAFF
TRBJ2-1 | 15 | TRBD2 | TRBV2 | CASWSGLAEYNEQFF
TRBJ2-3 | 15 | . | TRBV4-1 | CASSQDQGMGYTQYF
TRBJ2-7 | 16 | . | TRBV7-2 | CASSLDWNIPTYEQYF
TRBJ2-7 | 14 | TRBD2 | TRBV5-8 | CASSLADHGGEQYF
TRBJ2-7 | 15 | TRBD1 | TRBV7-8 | CASSLAFQGAYEQYF